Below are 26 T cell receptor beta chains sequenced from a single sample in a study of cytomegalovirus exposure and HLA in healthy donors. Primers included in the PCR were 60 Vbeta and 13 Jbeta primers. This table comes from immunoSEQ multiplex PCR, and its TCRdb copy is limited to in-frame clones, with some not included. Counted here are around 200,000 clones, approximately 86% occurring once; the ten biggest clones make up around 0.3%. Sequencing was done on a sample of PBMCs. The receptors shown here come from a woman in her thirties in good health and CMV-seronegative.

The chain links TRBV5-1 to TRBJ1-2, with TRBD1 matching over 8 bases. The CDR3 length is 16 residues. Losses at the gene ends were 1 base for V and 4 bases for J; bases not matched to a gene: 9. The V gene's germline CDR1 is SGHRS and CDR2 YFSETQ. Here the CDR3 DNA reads TGCGCCAGCAGCTTGAGAGGACAGGGCTCAATCTATGGCTACACCTTC. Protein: CASSLRGQGSIYGYTF.

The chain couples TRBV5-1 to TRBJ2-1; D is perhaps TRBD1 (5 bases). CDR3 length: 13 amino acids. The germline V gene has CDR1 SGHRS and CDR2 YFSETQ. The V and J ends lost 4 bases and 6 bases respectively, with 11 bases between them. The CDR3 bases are TGCGCCAGCAGCACCCGACAGCCCAATGAGCAGTTCTTC. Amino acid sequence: CASSTRQPNEQFF.

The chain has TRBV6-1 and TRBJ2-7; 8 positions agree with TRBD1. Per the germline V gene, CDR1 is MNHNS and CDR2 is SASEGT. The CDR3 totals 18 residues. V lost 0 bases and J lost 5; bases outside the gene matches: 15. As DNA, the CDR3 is TGTGCCAGCAGTGAAGCGCTTCGGTGGGCAGGGGGCCGCCACGAGCAGTACTTC. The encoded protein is CASSEALRWAGGRHEQYF.

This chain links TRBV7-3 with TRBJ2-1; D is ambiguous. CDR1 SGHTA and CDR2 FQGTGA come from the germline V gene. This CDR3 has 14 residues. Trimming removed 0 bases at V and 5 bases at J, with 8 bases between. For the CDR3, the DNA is TGTGCCAGCAGCTTAACGAGATCAAACAATGAGCAGTTCTTC. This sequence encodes CASSLTRSNNEQFF.

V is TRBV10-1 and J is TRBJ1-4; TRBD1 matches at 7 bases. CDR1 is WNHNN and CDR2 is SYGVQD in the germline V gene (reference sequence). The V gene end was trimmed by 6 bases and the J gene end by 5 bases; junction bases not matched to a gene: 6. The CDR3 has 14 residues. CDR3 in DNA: TGCGCCAGCAGAGGCGGGACAGTAAATGAAAAACTGTTTTTT. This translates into CASRGGTVNEKLFF.

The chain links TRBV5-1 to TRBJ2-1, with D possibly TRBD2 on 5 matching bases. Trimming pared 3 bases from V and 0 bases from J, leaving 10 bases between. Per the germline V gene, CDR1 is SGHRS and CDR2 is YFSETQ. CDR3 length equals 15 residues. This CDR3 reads CASSSTGSSYNEQFF. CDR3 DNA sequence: TGCGCCAGCAGCTCAACGGGGAGCTCCTACAATGAGCAGTTCTTC.

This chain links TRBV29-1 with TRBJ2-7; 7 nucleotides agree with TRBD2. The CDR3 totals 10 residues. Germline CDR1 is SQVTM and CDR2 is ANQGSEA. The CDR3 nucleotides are TGCAGTGCGGGGGAGGACGAGCAGTACTTC. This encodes CSAGEDEQYF.

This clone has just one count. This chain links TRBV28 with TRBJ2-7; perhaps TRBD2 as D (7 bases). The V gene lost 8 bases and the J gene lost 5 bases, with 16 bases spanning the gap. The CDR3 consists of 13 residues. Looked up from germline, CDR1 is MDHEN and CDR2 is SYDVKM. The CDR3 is CASRNRGAHEQYF. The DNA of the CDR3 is TGTGCCAGCCGGAACCGGGGGGCTCACGAGCAGTACTTC.

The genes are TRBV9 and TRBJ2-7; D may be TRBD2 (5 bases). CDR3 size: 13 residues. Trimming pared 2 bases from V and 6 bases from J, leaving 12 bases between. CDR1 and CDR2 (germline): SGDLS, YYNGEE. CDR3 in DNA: TGTGCCAGCAGCGTTGGAGGCCGCGGCGAGCAGTACTTC. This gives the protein CASSVGGRGEQYF.

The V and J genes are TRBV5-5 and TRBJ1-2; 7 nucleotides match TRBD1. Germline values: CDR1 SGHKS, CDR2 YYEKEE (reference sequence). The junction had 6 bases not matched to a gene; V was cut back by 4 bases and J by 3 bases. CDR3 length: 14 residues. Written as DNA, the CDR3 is TGTGCCAGCAGCCTAGACAGGGCCTACTATGGCTACACCTTC. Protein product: CASSLDRAYYGYTF. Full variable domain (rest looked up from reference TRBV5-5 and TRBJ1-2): DAGVTQSPTHLIKTRGQQVTLRCSPISGHKSVSWYQQVLGQGPQFIFQYYEKEERGRGNFPDRFSARQFPNYSSELNVNALLLGDSALYLCASSLDRAYYGYTFGSGTRLTVV.

CDR3: CASSLAAGTSGRTDTQYF. The CDR3 DNA follows: TGCGCCAGCAGCTTGGCCGCTGGGACTAGCGGGAGGACAGATACGCAGTATTTT. The chain combines TRBV5-1 with TRBJ2-3; 15 nucleotides match TRBD2. The CDR3 is 18 amino acids. Germline V gene data show CDR1 as SGHRS and CDR2 as YFSETQ. V gave up 0 bases and J gave up 3 bases; unmatched junction bases: 5.

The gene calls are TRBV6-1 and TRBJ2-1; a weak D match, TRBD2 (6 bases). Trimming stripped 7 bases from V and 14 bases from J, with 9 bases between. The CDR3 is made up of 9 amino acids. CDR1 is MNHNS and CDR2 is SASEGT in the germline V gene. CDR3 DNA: TGTGCCAGCATGCGGGGAAAGTTCTTC. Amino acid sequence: CASMRGKFF.

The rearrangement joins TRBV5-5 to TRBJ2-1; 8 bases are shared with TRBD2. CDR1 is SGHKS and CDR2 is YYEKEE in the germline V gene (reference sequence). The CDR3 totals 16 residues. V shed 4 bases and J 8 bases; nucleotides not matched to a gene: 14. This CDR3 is CASSPPGQAGADEQFF. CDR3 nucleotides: TGTGCCAGCAGCCCACCGGGGCAAGCGGGAGCAGATGAGCAGTTCTTC.

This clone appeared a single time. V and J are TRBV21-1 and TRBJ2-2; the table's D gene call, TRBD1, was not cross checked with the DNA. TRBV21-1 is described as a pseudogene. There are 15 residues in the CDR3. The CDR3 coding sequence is TGTGCCAGCAGCAAAGACAACGCGAACACCGGGGAGCTGTTTTTT. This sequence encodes CASSKDNANTGELFF.

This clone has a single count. CDR3 loop: CASSPGQGEAFF. CDR3 DNA: TGTGCCAGCTCACCAGGACAGGGTGAAGCTTTCTTT. V and J are TRBV18 and TRBJ1-1, with 8 nucleotides matching TRBD1. CDR1 and CDR2 (germline): KGHSH, LQKENI. There are 12 residues in the CDR3. Trimming took 2 bases from V and 7 from J; bases not matched to a gene: 0.

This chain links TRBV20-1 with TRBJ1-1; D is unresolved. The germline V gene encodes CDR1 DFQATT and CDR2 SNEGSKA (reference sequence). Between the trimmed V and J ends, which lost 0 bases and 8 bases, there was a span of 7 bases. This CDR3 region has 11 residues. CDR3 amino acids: CSARDFVEAFF. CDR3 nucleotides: TGCAGTGCTAGAGACTTCGTGGAAGCTTTCTTT.

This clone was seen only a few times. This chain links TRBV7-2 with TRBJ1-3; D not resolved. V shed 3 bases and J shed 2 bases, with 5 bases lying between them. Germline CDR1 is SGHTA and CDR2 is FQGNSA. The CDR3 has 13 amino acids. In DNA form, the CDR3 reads TGTGCCAGCAGCTTCCAGACTGGAAACACCATATATTTT. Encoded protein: CASSFQTGNTIYF.

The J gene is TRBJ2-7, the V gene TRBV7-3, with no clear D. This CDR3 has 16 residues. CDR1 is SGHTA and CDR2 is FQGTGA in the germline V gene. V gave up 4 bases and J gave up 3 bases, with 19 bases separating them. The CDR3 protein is CASSSSYQVRCYEQYF. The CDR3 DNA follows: TGTGCCAGCAGCTCCTCTTACCAAGTCAGATGCTACGAGCAGTACTTC. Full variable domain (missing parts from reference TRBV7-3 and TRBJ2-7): GAGVSQTPSNKVTEKGKYVELRCDPISGHTALYWYRQSLGQGPEFLIYFQGTGAADDSGLPNDRFFAVRPEGSVSTLKIQRTERGDSAVYLCASSSSYQVRCYEQYFGPGTRLTVT.

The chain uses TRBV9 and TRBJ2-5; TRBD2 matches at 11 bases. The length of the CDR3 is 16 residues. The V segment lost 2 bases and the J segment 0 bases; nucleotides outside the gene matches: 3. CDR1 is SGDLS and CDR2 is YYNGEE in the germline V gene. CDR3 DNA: TGTGCCAGCAGCGTTCTAGCGGGGGGCTACCAAGAGACCCAGTACTTC. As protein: CASSVLAGGYQETQYF.

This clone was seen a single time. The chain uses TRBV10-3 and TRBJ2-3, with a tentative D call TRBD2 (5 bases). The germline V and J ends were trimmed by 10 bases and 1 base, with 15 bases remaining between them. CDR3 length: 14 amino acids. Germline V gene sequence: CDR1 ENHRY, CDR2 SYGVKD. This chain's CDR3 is CATESGSGTDTQYF. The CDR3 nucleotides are TGTGCCACCGAGTCGGGGAGTGGCACAGATACGCAGTATTTT.

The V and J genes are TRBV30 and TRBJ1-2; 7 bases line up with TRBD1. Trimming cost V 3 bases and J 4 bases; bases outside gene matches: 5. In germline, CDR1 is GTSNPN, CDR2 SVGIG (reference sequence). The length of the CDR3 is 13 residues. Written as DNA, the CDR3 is TGTGCCTGGAGCCCAGGGGGAGGCTATGGCTACACCTTC. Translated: CAWSPGGGYGYTF.

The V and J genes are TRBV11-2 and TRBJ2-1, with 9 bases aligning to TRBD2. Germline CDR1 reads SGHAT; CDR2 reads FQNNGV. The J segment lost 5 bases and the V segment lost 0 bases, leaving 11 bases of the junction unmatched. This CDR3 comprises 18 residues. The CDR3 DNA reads TGTGCCAGCAGCTTAGATGCGCCTTGGGCGGGAGGGCACAATGAGCAGTTCTTC. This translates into CASSLDAPWAGGHNEQFF. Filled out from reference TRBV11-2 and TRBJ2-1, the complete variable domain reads EAGVAQSPRYKIIEKRQSVAFWCNPISGHATLYWYQQILGQGPKLLIQFQNNGVVDDSQLPKDRFSAERLKGVDSTLKIQPAKLEDSAVYLCASSLDAPWAGGHNEQFFGPGTRLTVL.

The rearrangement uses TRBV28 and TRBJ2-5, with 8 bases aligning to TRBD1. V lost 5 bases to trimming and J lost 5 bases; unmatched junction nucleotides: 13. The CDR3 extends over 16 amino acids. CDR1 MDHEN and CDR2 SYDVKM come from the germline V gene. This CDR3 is CASSPSLGRGLETQYF. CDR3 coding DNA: TGTGCCAGCAGTCCCTCCCTCGGCAGGGGGCTTGAGACCCAGTACTTC. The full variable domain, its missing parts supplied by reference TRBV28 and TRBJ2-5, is DVKVTQSSRYLVKRTGEKVFLECVQDMDHENMFWYRQDPGLGLRLIYFSYDVKMKEKGDIPEGYSVSREKKERFSLILESASTNQTSMYLCASSPSLGRGLETQYFGPGTRLLVL.

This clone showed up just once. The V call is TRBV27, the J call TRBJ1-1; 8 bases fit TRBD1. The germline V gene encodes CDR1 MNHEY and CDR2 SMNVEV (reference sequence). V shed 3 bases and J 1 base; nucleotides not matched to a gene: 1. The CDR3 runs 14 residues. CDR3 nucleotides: TGTGCCAGCAGTTTCGGGACAGGGAACACTGAAGCTTTCTTT. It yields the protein CASSFGTGNTEAFF.

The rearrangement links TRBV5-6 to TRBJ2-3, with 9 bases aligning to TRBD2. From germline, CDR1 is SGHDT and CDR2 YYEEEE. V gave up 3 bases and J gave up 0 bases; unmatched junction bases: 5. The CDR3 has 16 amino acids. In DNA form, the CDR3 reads TGTGCCAGCAGCTCAGGGACTAGCAGAAGCACAGATACGCAGTATTTT. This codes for CASSSGTSRSTDTQYF.

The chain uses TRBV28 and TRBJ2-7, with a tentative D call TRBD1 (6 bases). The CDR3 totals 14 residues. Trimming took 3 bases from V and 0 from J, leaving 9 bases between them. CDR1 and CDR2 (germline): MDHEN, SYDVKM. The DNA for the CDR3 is TGTGCCAGCAGTTTCAGGGGACCCTCCTACGAGCAGTACTTC. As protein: CASSFRGPSYEQYF.